Presented here are 30 T cell receptor beta chains from one specimen sequenced in a study of cytomegalovirus exposure and HLA in healthy donors. 60 Vbeta and 13 Jbeta primers were used in PCR. Some clones are missing from TCRdb's copy, which holds only in-frame ones; the method was immunoSEQ multiplex PCR. The data show about 130,000 clones, over 80% seen once. Material for sequencing was PBMCs. These receptors were obtained from a boy younger than 18 in good health and CMV-seronegative.

The V gene is TRBV20-1, the J gene TRBJ1-1; the D is unclear. CDR1 and CDR2 from the germline V gene are DFQATT and SNEGSKA (reference sequence). This CDR3 comprises 11 residues. V lost 1 base and J lost 8, with 8 bases in between. The CDR3 DNA is TGCAGTGCTAGAGGTGCGAGCGAAGCTTTCTTT. Encoded protein: CSARGASEAFF.

This chain joins TRBV5-6 and TRBJ1-5; TRBD1 matches 9 bases. The CDR3 contains 14 residues. The germline V gene encodes CDR1 SGHDT and CDR2 YYEEEE. Trimming at V came to 7 bases and at J to 4 bases, leaving 6 bases not matched to a gene. The CDR3 reads CASSSGTGNQPQHF. The CDR3 region has the DNA TGTGCCAGCTCATCCGGGACAGGGAATCAGCCCCAGCATTTT.

For the CDR3, the DNA is TGTGCCAGCAGCTTAAAAAGGGCAGGGTTGGGCAATCAGCCCCAGCATTTT. Its translation is CASSLKRAGLGNQPQHF. J is TRBJ1-5 and V is TRBV7-2, with a tentative D call TRBD1 (5 bases). The CDR3 runs 17 residues. V lost 2 bases and J lost 2, with 16 bases in between. The germline V gene encodes CDR1 SGHTA and CDR2 FQGNSA. The full variable domain, with the rest looked up from reference TRBV7-2 and TRBJ1-5, is GAGVSQSPSNKVTEKGKDVELRCDPISGHTALYWYRQSLGQGLEFLIYFQGNSAPDKSGLPSDRFSAERTGGSVSTLTIQRTQQEDSAVYLCASSLKRAGLGNQPQHFGDGTRLSIL.

The chain recombines TRBV9 with TRBJ1-4; 8 positions match TRBD1. Looked up from germline, CDR1 is SGDLS and CDR2 is YYNGEE. The CDR3 runs to 17 residues. With V trimmed by 0 bases and J by 2 bases, 6 bases remained unmatched. As DNA, the CDR3 is TGTGCCAGCAGCGTAGCAGGGGGCGATAGTACTAATGAAAAACTGTTTTTT. This gives the protein CASSVAGGDSTNEKLFF.

The rearrangement links TRBV30 to TRBJ2-5, with 10 bases matching TRBD1. CDR3 length equals 11 residues. Germline V gene lookup returns CDR1 GTSNPN and CDR2 SVGIG (reference sequence). J was trimmed by 5 bases and V by 7 bases; bases with no gene match: 1. CDR3 DNA sequence: TGTGCCTTGGGACAGGGGGAGACCCAGTACTTC. This gives the protein CALGQGETQYF.

This chain links TRBV4-1 with TRBJ2-1; 7 bases align to TRBD1. The germline V gene has CDR1 MGHRA and CDR2 YSYEKL. V dropped 1 base and J dropped 0; count of bases not matched to a gene: 9. CDR3 length: 18 amino acids. This CDR3 reads CASSQVIGGPSSYNEQFF. As DNA, the CDR3 is TGCGCCAGCAGCCAAGTGATAGGGGGCCCCAGCTCCTACAATGAGCAGTTCTTC.

The V and J genes are TRBV9 and TRBJ2-3; 12 positions agree with TRBD2. The CDR3 consists of 15 residues. Germline trimming cut 3 bases from V and 6 bases from J; bases unmatched to any gene: 5. CDR1 is SGDLS, CDR2 YYNGEE, per germline. The CDR3 here is CASSASGRAGDTQYF. CDR3 coding DNA: TGTGCCAGCAGCGCTAGCGGGAGGGCCGGGGATACGCAGTATTTT.

This chain uses TRBV6-6 with TRBJ1-3; D is undetermined. V was shortened by 0 bases and J by 3 bases, with 6 bases between the two germline ends. Germline CDR1 is MNHNY and CDR2 is SVGAGI (reference sequence). The CDR3 covers 14 residues. The CDR3 DNA sequence: TGTGCCAGCAGTTACTCGAGGGTTGGAAACACCATATATTTT. Amino acids: CASSYSRVGNTIYF.

The chain has TRBV7-8 and TRBJ2-3; TRBD2 agrees at 11 bases. CDR1 is SGHVS and CDR2 is FQNEAQ in the germline V gene. V shed 7 bases, J shed 0 bases, and the junction held 15 bases outside the gene matches. The CDR3 is 19 residues long. In DNA, the CDR3 is TGTGCCAGCACCTCGGGACGACTAGCGGGAAGTCTTAGCACAGATACGCAGTATTTT. Translation gives CASTSGRLAGSLSTDTQYF.

The chain couples TRBV19 to TRBJ2-7; 11 bases are a match to TRBD2. The germline CDR1 and CDR2 sequences are LNHDA and SQIVND (reference sequence). This CDR3 spans 15 amino acids. V shed 5 bases and J 6 bases; nucleotides not matched to a gene: 9. The CDR3 sequence: CASSPRVAGGLEQYF. As DNA, the CDR3 is TGTGCCAGTAGTCCACGCGTAGCGGGAGGGCTCGAGCAGTACTTC.

V is TRBV7-8 and J is TRBJ2-2, with 12 bases identical to TRBD2. The CDR3 loop spans 19 amino acids. The V gene's germline CDR1 is SGHVS and CDR2 FQNEAQ. Trimming at V came to 0 bases and at J to 1 base, leaving 6 bases not matched to a gene. The CDR3 reads CASSLAGTSGRRNTGELFF. The CDR3 bases are TGTGCCAGCAGCTTAGCTGGGACTAGCGGGCGAAGGAACACCGGGGAGCTGTTTTTT.

The V gene is TRBV30, the J gene TRBJ2-7; 8 nucleotides align to TRBD2. Germline trimming cut 2 bases from V and 6 bases from J; bases unmatched to any gene: 9. The CDR3 loop spans 14 amino acids. Germline V gives CDR1 GTSNPN, CDR2 SVGIG (reference sequence). The CDR3 bases are TGTGCCTGGAGTCGGCGGGAGGACTTGGGCGAGCAGTACTTC. Translating gives CAWSRREDLGEQYF.

This clone was seen a few times. The sample carries other DNA sequences with the same CDR3. The chain employs TRBV30 and TRBJ1-4, with 7 bases lining up with TRBD1. Trimming took 1 base from V and 8 from J; bases not matched to a gene: 7. Germline V gene data show CDR1 as GTSNPN and CDR2 as SVGIG (reference sequence). CDR3 size: 14 residues. CDR3 coding DNA: TGTGCCTGGAGTGGCTCGGCAGGGGGGGAAAAACTGTTTTTT. Translated, it gives CAWSGSAGGEKLFF.

This chain uses TRBV4-2 with TRBJ2-3; 9 nucleotides match TRBD2. Per germline, CDR1 LGHNA and CDR2 YNFKEQ. Trimming removed 2 bases from V and 2 bases from J; junction bases left unmatched: 5. This CDR3 region has 16 residues. CDR3 amino acids: CASSQYSGSDTDTQYF. The CDR3 coding sequence is TGTGCCAGCAGCCAATATAGCGGGAGCGACACAGATACGCAGTATTTT.

The chain combines TRBV5-4 with TRBJ1-3; 8 positions match TRBD1. The CDR3 extends over 14 amino acids. CDR1 SGHNT and CDR2 YYREEE come from the germline V gene (reference sequence). With V trimmed by 4 bases and J by 4 bases, 4 bases remained unmatched. CDR3 sequence reads: CASSITGGGNTIYF. CDR3 DNA sequence: TGTGCCAGCAGCATAACAGGGGGGGGAAACACCATATATTTT.

The chain carries TRBV27 and TRBJ1-5; 7 nucleotides agree with TRBD1. This CDR3 spans 15 amino acids. J lost 4 bases, V lost 6 bases, and 9 bases had no gene match. Germline V lookup: CDR1 MNHEY, CDR2 SMNVEV (reference sequence). CDR3 in DNA: TGTGCCAGCAGCCCAACAGGGGAGGTTAATCAGCCCCAGCATTTT. This encodes CASSPTGEVNQPQHF.

V gene TRBV23-1 combines with J gene TRBJ1-2; perhaps TRBD1 as D (5 bases). TRBV23-1 counts as an open reading frame of uncertain function. CDR3 size: 15 residues. Deletions cut 3 bases from V and 8 bases from J, with 19 bases between. CDR3 nucleotide sequence: TGCGCCAGCAGTCACCGCGCCACAGGCCGGCGAGGCTACACCTTC. Translated, it gives CASSHRATGRRGYTF.

This clone was observed a single time. The chain combines TRBV30 with TRBJ2-7; 8 bases are a match to TRBD1. The junction had 0 bases not matched to a gene; V was cut back by 0 bases and J by 2 bases. The CDR3 consists of 13 residues. From germline, CDR1 is GTSNPN and CDR2 SVGIG (reference sequence). CDR3 nucleotides: TGTGCCTGGAGTGTACAGGGGGCCTACGAGCAGTACTTC. It is translated as CAWSVQGAYEQYF.

The rearrangement links TRBV6-5 to TRBJ1-5; tentatively, D is TRBD1 (5 bases). V dropped 4 bases and J dropped 3 bases, with 10 bases sitting between them. Germline V gene sequence: CDR1 MNHEY, CDR2 SVGAGI. CDR3 size: 14 residues. CDR3 DNA: TGTGCCAGCAGTTTTGACAGAGACAATCAGCCCCAGCATTTT. This encodes CASSFDRDNQPQHF.

This clone was picked up a small number of times. The J gene is TRBJ2-3, the V gene TRBV2, with 11 bases matching TRBD2. V shed 6 bases, J shed 2 bases, and the junction held 13 bases outside the gene matches. Germline V gives CDR1 SNHLY, CDR2 FYNNEI. The CDR3 is 18 amino acids. As DNA, the CDR3 is TGTGCCAGCAGGGTCTACCTACTAGCGGGAGAATACACAGATACGCAGTATTTT. Residues: CASRVYLLAGEYTDTQYF.

The chain links TRBV4-2 to TRBJ1-4, with TRBD1 matching 8 bases. This CDR3 region has 18 residues. V lost 3 bases, J lost 3 bases, and 12 bases stayed unmatched. CDR1 LGHNA and CDR2 YNFKEQ come from the germline V gene. CDR3 protein: CASSQVTGVVIANEKLFF. Here the CDR3 DNA reads TGTGCCAGCAGCCAGGTGACAGGGGTAGTAATAGCTAATGAAAAACTGTTTTTT.

The CDR3 nucleotides are TGTGCCAGCAGCTTCGGACAGGGAACGTGGACTGAAGCTTTCTTT. Protein: CASSFGQGTWTEAFF. V usage is TRBV5-6 and J usage is TRBJ1-1; 8 bases are shared with TRBD1. The CDR3 covers 15 residues. V was pared by 2 bases and J by 5 bases, with 8 bases of the junction left unmatched. CDR1 is SGHDT and CDR2 is YYEEEE in the germline V gene.

The chain uses TRBV29-1 and TRBJ2-5; TRBD2 agrees at 13 bases. After removal of 3 bases from V and 2 bases from J, the junction contained 15 bases not matched to a gene. This CDR3 comprises 19 residues. Germline CDR1 SQVTM, CDR2 ANQGSEA. As DNA, the CDR3 is TGCAGCGTTGAGACAGGGACGCGGACTAGCGGGAGTTCTCAAGAGACCCAGTACTTC. Translating it yields CSVETGTRTSGSSQETQYF. Complete variable domain (other parts from reference TRBV29-1 and TRBJ2-5): SAVISQKPSRDICQRGTSLTIQCQVDSQVTMMFWYRQQPGQSLTLIATANQGSEATYESGFVIDKFPISRPNLTFSTLTVSNMSPEDSSIYLCSVETGTRTSGSSQETQYFGPGTRLLVL.

This chain links TRBV5-6 with TRBJ2-5; D unclear. V was cut by 0 bases and J by 5 bases, with 23 bases left in between. The CDR3 extends over 18 amino acids. Germline CDR1 and CDR2: SGHDT and YYEEEE. The CDR3 DNA reads TGTGCCAGCAGCTTGGACGGGTTCCGGTACGCCTATGACGAGACCCAGTACTTC. Amino acids: CASSLDGFRYAYDETQYF.

The V call is TRBV7-9, the J call TRBJ2-4; 7 bases are a match to TRBD2. After removal of 5 bases from V and 0 bases from J, the junction contained 10 bases not matched to a gene. The CDR3 consists of 17 residues. The germline CDR1 and CDR2 sequences are SEHNR and FQNEAQ (reference sequence). The CDR3 nucleotides read TGTGCCAGCAGCCCCGGGACTACCAGTTTAGCCAAAAACATTCAGTACTTC. Protein product: CASSPGTTSLAKNIQYF.

This chain connects TRBV19 to TRBJ1-2; TRBD1 matches at 8 bases. Germline V gives CDR1 LNHDA, CDR2 SQIVND (reference sequence). The CDR3 has 15 amino acids. Trimming at V came to 4 bases and at J to 2 bases, leaving 6 bases not matched to a gene. The CDR3 DNA follows: TGTGCCAGTAGTACCCCGACAGGGGAGAACTATGGCTACACCTTC. This sequence encodes CASSTPTGENYGYTF. Variable domain in full (rest from reference TRBV19 and TRBJ1-2): DGGITQSPKYLFRKEGQNVTLSCEQNLNHDAMYWYRQDPGQGLRLIYYSQIVNDFQKGDIAEGYSVSREKKESFPLTVTSAQKNPTAFYLCASSTPTGENYGYTFGSGTRLTVV.

The chain employs TRBV9 and TRBJ2-3; the D is unclear. Germline CDR1 is SGDLS and CDR2 is YYNGEE. The CDR3 runs 14 residues. V gave up 8 bases and J gave up 5 bases, with 18 bases separating them. The CDR3 DNA reads as TGTGCCAGTTCCCGCGCAGGTTTACAAGATACGCAGTATTTT. Residues: CASSRAGLQDTQYF.

The gene calls are TRBV7-9 and TRBJ1-1; tentative D call: TRBD1 (6 bases). The CDR3 is 15 amino acids. Germline V gene lookup returns CDR1 SEHNR and CDR2 FQNEAQ (reference sequence). V lost 4 bases to trimming and J lost 0 bases, with 12 bases between them. CDR3 sequence: CASSSLTGLNTEAFF. CDR3 DNA: TGTGCCAGCAGCTCCTTGACAGGACTGAACACTGAAGCTTTCTTT.

This chain connects TRBV27 to TRBJ2-1; D possibly corresponds to TRBD2 (6 bases). Germline V gene sequence: CDR1 MNHEY, CDR2 SMNVEV (reference sequence). This CDR3 contains 15 residues. The germline V and J ends were trimmed by 4 bases and 3 bases, with 13 bases remaining between them. CDR3 sequence (DNA): TGTGCCAGCAGTTGGGGGGTAGCCGGCTACAATGAGCAGTTCTTC. Translated: CASSWGVAGYNEQFF.

The DNA for the CDR3 is TGTGCCTGGACCTTACAGGGGAGCAATCAGCCCCAGCATTTT. Translating it yields CAWTLQGSNQPQHF. The chain links TRBV30 to TRBJ1-5, with TRBD1 matching 7 bases. The CDR3 loop spans 14 amino acids. Germline trimming cut 4 bases from V and 1 base from J; bases unmatched to any gene: 4. Germline CDR1 reads GTSNPN; CDR2 reads SVGIG (reference sequence).